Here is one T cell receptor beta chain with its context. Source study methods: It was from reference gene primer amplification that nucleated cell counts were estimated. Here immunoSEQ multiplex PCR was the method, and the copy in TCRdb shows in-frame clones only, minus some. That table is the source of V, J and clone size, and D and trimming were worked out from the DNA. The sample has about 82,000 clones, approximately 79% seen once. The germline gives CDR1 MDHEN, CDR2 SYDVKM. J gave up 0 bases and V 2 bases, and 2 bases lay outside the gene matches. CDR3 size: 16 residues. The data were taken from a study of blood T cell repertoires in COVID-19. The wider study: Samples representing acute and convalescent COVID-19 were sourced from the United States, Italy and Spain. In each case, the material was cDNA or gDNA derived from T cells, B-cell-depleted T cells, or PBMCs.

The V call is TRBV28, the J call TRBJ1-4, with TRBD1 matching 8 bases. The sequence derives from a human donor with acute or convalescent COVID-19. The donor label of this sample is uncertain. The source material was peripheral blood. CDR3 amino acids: CASSLDRGATNEKLFF. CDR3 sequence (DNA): TGTGCCAGCAGTTTAGACAGGGGTGCAACTAATGAAAAACTGTTTTTT.